These 20 T cell receptor beta chains were sequenced from one sample in a study of OX40 agonist ivuxolimab in advanced cancers. Profiling relied on immunoSEQ multiplex PCR, and the TCRdb table lists in-frame clones only, not all of them. The sample gives about 90,000 clones, around 88% of which show up once; less than 1.5% is in the top ten. The source was CD4+ or CD8+ T cells sorted from blood, collected in a trial of the OX40 agonist ivuxolimab. Receptor source: an adult with an advanced solid tumor such as melanoma, head and neck, liver or kidney cancer.

This chain joins TRBV10-1 and TRBJ2-7; 12 positions match TRBD2. Losses at the gene ends were 5 bases for V and 0 bases for J; bases not matched to a gene: 2. Germline CDR1 WNHNN, CDR2 SYGVQD (reference sequence). This CDR3 is built from 15 residues. The CDR3 nucleotides read TGCGCCAGCAGTACGACTAGCGGGAGCTCCTACGAGCAGTACTTC. This sequence encodes CASSTTSGSSYEQYF.

The chain links TRBV5-1 to TRBJ2-1, with D possibly matching TRBD2 (5 bases). This CDR3 region has 15 residues. Between the trimmed V and J ends, which lost 2 bases and 12 bases, there was a span of 21 bases. Germline values: CDR1 SGHRS, CDR2 YFSETQ. CDR3 residues: CASSFGSSLDPSQFF. CDR3 coding DNA: TGCGCCAGCAGCTTCGGTTCTAGCTTGGACCCCTCGCAGTTCTTC.

The V gene is TRBV19, the J gene TRBJ1-1; D perhaps matches TRBD1 (5 bases). Germline loops: CDR1 LNHDA, CDR2 SQIVND (reference sequence). The CDR3 has 13 amino acids. With 7 bases removed from V and 2 bases from J, the gap between germline ends came to 11 bases. CDR3 protein: CASISRENTEAFF. As DNA, the CDR3 is TGTGCCAGTATTTCCAGGGAAAACACTGAAGCTTTCTTT.

The chain employs TRBV6-1 and TRBJ1-2; 7 nucleotides agree with TRBD1. V gave up 2 bases and J gave up 7 bases; unmatched junction bases: 7. The CDR3 has 14 residues. Germline V gene data show CDR1 as MNHNS and CDR2 as SASEGT. CDR3 sequence (DNA): TGTGCCAGCAGTGAATCCGACAGGGCGGCTGGCTACACCTTC. It is translated as CASSESDRAAGYTF.

The genes are TRBV28 and TRBJ2-5; D is unresolved. Trimming removed 3 bases from V and 5 bases from J, with 4 bases in between. Germline V gene lookup returns CDR1 MDHEN and CDR2 SYDVKM. The CDR3 consists of 11 residues. CDR3 DNA: TGTGCCAGCAGTTTGGGTGAGACCCAGTACTTC. Amino acid sequence: CASSLGETQYF. The variable domain in full, completed from reference TRBV28 and TRBJ2-5, reads DVKVTQSSRYLVKRTGEKVFLECVQDMDHENMFWYRQDPGLGLRLIYFSYDVKMKEKGDIPEGYSVSREKKERFSLILESASTNQTSMYLCASSLGETQYFGPGTRLLVL.

DNA of the CDR3: TGTGCCTGGAGTGTACACAAAAACATTCAGTACTTC. Translation gives CAWSVHKNIQYF. V gene TRBV30 combines with J gene TRBJ2-4; D is uncertain. Germline lookup yields CDR1 GTSNPN and CDR2 SVGIG (reference sequence). Trimming left V 0 bases short and J 3 bases short, with 3 bases between. The CDR3 has 12 amino acids.

V usage is TRBV28 and J usage is TRBJ1-3; no definite D call. CDR1 is MDHEN, CDR2 SYDVKM, per germline. The CDR3 loop spans 12 amino acids. V shed 6 bases and J shed 0 bases, with 3 bases lying between them. This CDR3 is CASRNSGNTIYF. The CDR3 nucleotides are TGTGCCAGCAGGAACTCTGGAAACACCATATATTTT.

V and J are TRBV19 and TRBJ1-2; 9 bases align to TRBD1. Germline V gene sequence: CDR1 LNHDA, CDR2 SQIVND (reference sequence). V lost 6 bases to trimming and J lost 5 bases; unmatched junction nucleotides: 7. This CDR3 is built from 14 residues. The CDR3 coding sequence is TGTGCCAGTAGGCCGACAGGGGGTATTTATGGCTACACCTTC. Translated: CASRPTGGIYGYTF.

The chain carries TRBV7-9 and TRBJ2-3; 8 positions agree with TRBD1. After removal of 6 bases from V and 0 bases from J, the junction contained 8 bases not matched to a gene. CDR3 size: 16 residues. In germline, CDR1 is SEHNR, CDR2 FQNEAQ (reference sequence). The CDR3: CASRSTGGRSTDTQYF. CDR3 bases: TGTGCCAGCAGATCCACAGGGGGACGTAGCACAGATACGCAGTATTTT.

This clone was seen only once. The chain uses TRBV5-1 and TRBJ1-1; D is unresolved. There are 13 residues in the CDR3. The germline CDR1 and CDR2 sequences are SGHRS and YFSETQ. The V end lost 1 base, the J end lost 1 base, and 5 bases lay between the germline ends. The CDR3 DNA is TGCGCCAGCAGCTTGCCGGGGAACACTGAAGCTTTCTTT. Its protein is CASSLPGNTEAFF.

This chain joins TRBV5-4 and TRBJ1-1; D is uncertain. Trimming left V 4 bases short and J 5 bases short, with 15 bases between. This CDR3 region has 14 residues. CDR1 is SGHNT, CDR2 YYREEE, per germline (reference sequence). The CDR3 loop is CASSPRAVATEAFF. The DNA for the CDR3 is TGTGCCAGCAGCCCTCGCGCGGTAGCTACTGAAGCTTTCTTT.

The chain links TRBV19 to TRBJ2-1, with TRBD1 identical over 7 bases. In germline, CDR1 is LNHDA, CDR2 SQIVND (reference sequence). The V gene end was trimmed by 6 bases and the J gene end by 3 bases; junction bases not matched to a gene: 5. There are 14 residues in the CDR3. The CDR3 reads CASRNRGYYNEQFF. CDR3 sequence (DNA): TGTGCCAGTAGGAACAGGGGTTACTACAATGAGCAGTTCTTC.

The V call is TRBV9, the J call TRBJ2-7; D gene unclear. Trimming stripped 1 base from V and 9 bases from J, with 17 bases between. Germline V lookup: CDR1 SGDLS, CDR2 YYNGEE. The CDR3 contains 14 residues. CDR3: CASSVNPESLGQYF. In DNA form, the CDR3 reads TGTGCCAGCAGCGTAAATCCCGAGAGCTTGGGGCAGTACTTC.

This chain links TRBV28 with TRBJ2-7, with 8 bases lining up with TRBD1. Germline loops: CDR1 MDHEN, CDR2 SYDVKM. The CDR3 is made up of 14 amino acids. Unmatched junction bases numbered 8, after V lost 3 bases and J lost 7 bases. In DNA form, the CDR3 reads TGTGCCAGCAGTTTCGACAGGGGATTAAGGGAGCAGTACTTC. Its protein product is CASSFDRGLREQYF.

This clone has just one count. J is TRBJ1-3 and V is TRBV6-6; 7 bases agree with TRBD1. The CDR3 contains 15 residues. With 8 bases clipped from V and 3 bases from J, the junction kept 10 bases outside the gene matches. Germline values: CDR1 MNHNY, CDR2 SVGAGI (reference sequence). The CDR3 DNA follows: TGTGCCAGCCAATCAGACAGGGATCGTGGAAACACCATATATTTT. Translated, it gives CASQSDRDRGNTIYF.

This rearrangement joins TRBV11-2 to TRBJ2-5, with 9 bases lining up with TRBD2. V was clipped by 2 bases and J by 4 bases; unmatched bases: 5. The CDR3 runs 15 residues. Germline CDR1 reads SGHAT; CDR2 reads FQNNGV. Written as DNA, the CDR3 is TGTGCCAGCAGCTTATCCGGCGGGAGGGGAGAGACCCAGTACTTC. Its protein is CASSLSGGRGETQYF.

The gene calls are TRBV27 and TRBJ1-4; a possible D gene is TRBD1 (5 bases). Looked up from germline, CDR1 is MNHEY and CDR2 is SMNVEV (reference sequence). CDR3 length: 12 amino acids. V was clipped by 5 bases and J by 7 bases, with 8 bases between them. CDR3 bases: TGTGCCAGCAGTAGGACATCTGAAAAACTGTTTTTT. Encoded protein: CASSRTSEKLFF.

The chain carries TRBV5-1 and TRBJ2-3, with TRBD1 identical over 7 bases. This CDR3 contains 14 residues. Trimming at V came to 1 base and at J to 4 bases, leaving 3 bases not matched to a gene. Germline CDR1 reads SGHRS; CDR2 reads YFSETQ. The CDR3 loop reads CASSLSTGPDTQYF. The DNA for the CDR3 is TGCGCCAGCAGCTTGTCGACAGGGCCAGATACGCAGTATTTT.

This chain connects TRBV10-3 to TRBJ1-4, with 8 bases fitting TRBD1. CDR3 size: 15 residues. The germline CDR1 and CDR2 sequences are ENHRY and SYGVKD. V gave up 2 bases and J gave up 8 bases; unmatched junction bases: 7. CDR3 nucleotides: TGTGCCATCAGTGAGACCGGACAGGGAGGGGAAAAACTGTTTTTT. Translation gives CAISETGQGGEKLFF.

The chain is built from TRBV30 and TRBJ1-5; unclear D gene. CDR1 and CDR2 (germline): GTSNPN, SVGIG (reference sequence). This CDR3 region has 12 residues. V lost 4 bases, J lost 0 bases, and 4 bases lay in between. The CDR3 DNA follows: TGTGCCTGGACAGCTAGCAATCAGCCCCAGCATTTT. Translation gives CAWTASNQPQHF.